Presented here are 25 T cell receptor beta chains from one specimen sequenced in a study of response to subunit inactivated influenza vaccine. TCRdb reprocessed the RT-PCR reads via MiXCR and lists one record per CDR3 protein. The sample contains over 800,000 distinct CDR3 sequences, approximately 21% of which appear only once. The sequences come from PBMCs from blood, collected more than 4 days after vaccination. Receptors originate from a man in his fifties who received an inactivated influenza vaccine.

This rearrangement joins TRBV12-3 or TRBV12-4 to TRBJ2-1; D is perhaps TRBD1 or TRBD2 (5 bases each). V lost 6 bases and J 0 bases, leaving 15 bases between the germline ends. This CDR3 spans 16 amino acids. This CDR3 is CASSGLRAGSYNEQFF. The CDR3 DNA reads as TGTGCCAGCAGCGGCCTCAGGGCGGGCTCCTACAATGAGCAGTTCTTC.

The V gene is TRBV6-2 or TRBV6-3, the J gene TRBJ2-3; D may be TRBD2 (5 bases). This CDR3 comprises 16 residues. Trimming pared 0 bases from V and 5 bases from J, leaving 15 bases between. CDR1 MNHEY and CDR2 SVGEGT come from the germline V gene. CDR3 sequence reads: CASSYSRGRSEDTQYF. DNA of the CDR3: TGTGCCAGCAGTTACTCTCGAGGGAGAAGCGAAGATACGCAGTATTTT.

This clonotype has only a few counts. The chain recombines TRBV12-3 or TRBV12-4 with TRBJ2-7, with D unresolved. The V end lost 4 bases, the J end lost 3 bases, and 10 bases lay between the germline ends. The CDR3 is 13 amino acids. In nucleotides, the CDR3 is TGTGCCAGCAGTTCCGGACGGATCTACGAGCAGTACTTC. Its translation is CASSSGRIYEQYF.

The V call is TRBV6-1, the J call TRBJ2-7; possible D gene TRBD1, 5 bases. Trimming cost V 6 bases and J 1 base, with 13 bases left between them. This CDR3 region has 14 residues. The germline gives CDR1 MNHNS, CDR2 SASEGT. In DNA, the CDR3 is TGTGCCAGCAGGGACGACAGTAAGTCCTACGAGCAGTACTTC. It yields the protein CASRDDSKSYEQYF.

This clonotype occurred a few times. The V and J genes are TRBV20-1 and TRBJ1-5; D might be TRBD1 (6 bases). Trimming cost V 1 base and J 2 bases, with 15 bases left between them. The CDR3 consists of 16 residues. Germline V lookup: CDR1 DFQATT, CDR2 SNEGSKA (reference sequence). This CDR3 is CSARGENRVGNQPQHF. In DNA form, the CDR3 reads TGCAGTGCTAGAGGAGAAAACAGGGTGGGCAATCAGCCCCAGCATTTT.

Points on this clonotype: A read error may explain this, as a much larger clone is one base away. The V call is TRBV27, the J call TRBJ2-1, with TRBD2 matching over 9 bases. V shed 5 bases, J shed 7 bases, and the junction held 3 bases outside the gene matches. The CDR3 is made up of 13 amino acids. Germline V gene data show CDR1 as MNHEY and CDR2 as SMNVEV (reference sequence). CDR3 in amino acids: CASSDLAGNEQFF. The CDR3 region has the DNA TGTGCCAGCAGTGATCTAGCGGGAAATGAGCAGTTCTTC.

V usage is TRBV20-1 and J usage is TRBJ2-5; D is perhaps TRBD1 or TRBD2 (5 bases each). Trimming removed 4 bases from V and 3 bases from J, with 18 bases in between. The V gene's germline CDR1 is DFQATT and CDR2 SNEGSKA (reference sequence). This CDR3 region has 15 residues. In DNA form, the CDR3 reads TGCAGTGCTAAATCCCTAGGGGACCAGAAAGAGACCCAGTACTTC. Amino acids: CSAKSLGDQKETQYF.

The J gene is TRBJ2-7, the V gene TRBV2, with unresolved D. V lost 6 bases to trimming and J lost 1 base, with 10 bases between them. Germline lookup yields CDR1 SNHLY and CDR2 FYNNEI. The CDR3 is made up of 13 amino acids. The CDR3 DNA follows: TGTGCCAGCAGCGTCCAGCCTTCCTACGAGCAGTACTTC. Translating it yields CASSVQPSYEQYF. The entire variable domain, with the rest obtained from reference TRBV2 and TRBJ2-7, is as follows: EPEVTQTPSHQVTQMGQEVILRCVPISNHLYFYWYRQILGQKVEFLVSFYNNEISEKSEIFDDQFSVERPDGSNFTLKIRSTKLEDSAMYFCASSVQPSYEQYFGPGTRLTVT.

This clonotype was seen just once. V gene TRBV19 combines with J gene TRBJ2-1; D is ambiguous. The CDR3 has 15 amino acids. The V end lost 7 bases, the J end lost 0 bases, and 13 bases lay between the germline ends. Germline lookup yields CDR1 LNHDA and CDR2 SQIVND (reference sequence). Here the CDR3 DNA reads TGTGCCAGTACCTCTACCCCGAGCTCCTACAATGAGCAGTTCTTC. It specifies CASTSTPSSYNEQFF.

This clonotype appeared a few times. The V call is TRBV28, the J call TRBJ2-1; 10 bases map to TRBD1. Trimming cost V 3 bases and J 5 bases; bases outside gene matches: 10. The CDR3 has 17 residues. Per the germline V gene, CDR1 is MDHEN and CDR2 is SYDVKM. The CDR3 DNA is TGTGCCAGCAGTTTGTCCCACCTCGGGACAGGGGACAATGAGCAGTTCTTC. Translation gives CASSLSHLGTGDNEQFF. The variable domain in full, with the rest retrieved from reference TRBV28 and TRBJ2-1, is DVKVTQSSRYLVKRTGEKVFLECVQDMDHENMFWYRQDPGLGLRLIYFSYDVKMKEKGDIPEGYSVSREKKERFSLILESASTNQTSMYLCASSLSHLGTGDNEQFFGPGTRLTVL.

This clonotype was found many times. V usage is TRBV12-3 or TRBV12-4 and J usage is TRBJ2-1; 7 bases map to TRBD1. This CDR3 is 12 amino acids long. V gave up 4 bases and J gave up 6 bases; unmatched junction bases: 0. CDR3 sequence reads: CASSYRGNEQFF. The CDR3 DNA reads TGTGCCAGCAGTTACAGGGGCAATGAGCAGTTCTTC.

The chain links TRBV6-2 or TRBV6-3 to TRBJ2-1; TRBD2 matches at 7 bases. V shed 2 bases and J 13 bases; nucleotides not matched to a gene: 11. The CDR3 has 14 residues. Germline V gene sequence: CDR1 MNHEY, CDR2 SVGEGT. The CDR3 DNA reads as TGTGCCAGCAGTTACCCGGGGCGCGGGGGTGACCAGTTCTTC. Translation: CASSYPGRGGDQFF.

J is TRBJ1-5 and V is TRBV5-1; perhaps TRBD1 as D (6 bases). This CDR3 is 16 amino acids long. The V gene's germline CDR1 is SGHRS and CDR2 YFSETQ. The V gene lost 4 bases and the J gene lost 7 bases, with 21 bases spanning the gap. The CDR3 loop reads CASSAAYRVEGQPQHF. The CDR3 DNA follows: TGCGCCAGCAGCGCCGCGTACAGGGTTGAAGGGCAGCCCCAGCATTTT.

This clonotype occurred many times. CDR3: CASSLVSGRVVEQFF. As DNA, the CDR3 is TGTGCCAGCAGCTTAGTATCGGGACGGGTAGTCGAGCAGTTCTTC. The chain couples TRBV7-2 to TRBJ2-1, with D perhaps being TRBD1 or TRBD2 (5 bases each). CDR1 SGHTA and CDR2 FQGNSA come from the germline V gene. The ends were cut back, 1 base at V and 10 bases at J, with 17 bases in the middle. The CDR3 has 15 residues. The entire variable domain, with the rest obtained from reference TRBV7-2 and TRBJ2-1, is as follows: GAGVSQSPSNKVTEKGKDVELRCDPISGHTALYWYRQSLGQGLEFLIYFQGNSAPDKSGLPSDRFSAERTGGSVSTLTIQRTQQEDSAVYLCASSLVSGRVVEQFFGPGTRLTVL.

This clonotype occurred many times. The chain has TRBV2 and TRBJ2-5, with unresolved D. V lost 4 bases to trimming and J lost 5 bases, with 5 bases between them. The CDR3 has 11 amino acids. Germline V gene lookup returns CDR1 SNHLY and CDR2 FYNNEI. The CDR3, as DNA: TGTGCCAGCAGTGGTAGGGAGACCCAGTACTTC. Its translation is CASSGRETQYF.

This clonotype was seen more than once but under ten times. The V call is TRBV2, the J call TRBJ2-7; a weak D match, TRBD2 (6 bases). CDR3 length: 14 residues. The germline V gene has CDR1 SNHLY and CDR2 FYNNEI. Trimming removed 10 bases at V and 5 bases at J, with 21 bases between. The CDR3 loop is CATGGAKEGNEQYF. CDR3 nucleotide sequence: TGTGCCACCGGGGGTGCCAAAGAGGGGAACGAGCAGTACTTC.

This clonotype came up a few times. The CDR3 here is CSAGTIANYGYTF. DNA of the CDR3: TGCAGCGCAGGGACAATTGCTAACTATGGCTACACCTTC. The gene calls are TRBV29-1 and TRBJ1-2; D may be TRBD1 (6 bases). From germline, CDR1 is SQVTM and CDR2 ANQGSEA. V lost 7 bases and J lost 0, with 12 bases in between. CDR3 length: 13 residues.

This clonotype was counted at least ten times. V gene TRBV20-1 combines with J gene TRBJ2-1; D possibly matches TRBD1 or TRBD2 (5 bases each). V shed 1 base and J shed 2 bases, with 9 bases lying between them. Per the germline V gene, CDR1 is DFQATT and CDR2 is SNEGSKA (reference sequence). The CDR3 is 14 residues long. DNA of the CDR3: TGCAGTGCTAGAGTCGGGACGACCTACAATGAGCAGTTCTTC. This encodes CSARVGTTYNEQFF.

This chain uses TRBV12-3 or TRBV12-4 with TRBJ2-7; 8 positions match TRBD2. CDR3 length: 14 residues. V gave up 2 bases and J gave up 2 bases; unmatched junction bases: 2. In nucleotides, the CDR3 is TGTGCCAGCAGTTTACTCGGGGGGGCCTACGAGCAGTACTTC. Protein product: CASSLLGGAYEQYF.

This rearrangement joins TRBV7-9 to TRBJ2-6; D is undetermined. The CDR3 is 17 amino acids. V was pared by 0 bases and J by 3 bases, with 12 bases between. Germline-derived CDR1 and CDR2 are SEHNR and FQNEAQ (reference sequence). DNA of the CDR3: TGTGCCAGCAGCTTAGCGCGTAGGTTCGGTGGGGCCAACGTCCTGACTTTC. It translates to CASSLARRFGGANVLTF.

This clonotype was detected a few times. V gene TRBV7-3 combines with J gene TRBJ2-7; a possible D gene is TRBD2 (6 bases). CDR1 and CDR2 from the germline V gene are SGHTA and FQGTGA. V dropped 5 bases and J dropped 0 bases, with 11 bases sitting between them. This CDR3 is built from 14 residues. Here the CDR3 reads CASSETGLSYEQYF. The CDR3 DNA reads as TGTGCCAGCAGCGAAACGGGACTCTCCTACGAGCAGTACTTC.

About this clonotype itself: This may stem from a read error, because a much larger clone lies one nucleotide away. The chain joins TRBV7-9 to TRBJ2-2; possibly TRBD1 for D (6 bases). V was pared by 10 bases and J by 5 bases, with 11 bases between. CDR1 is SEHNR, CDR2 FQNEAQ, per germline (reference sequence). This CDR3 comprises 12 residues. This CDR3 reads CAILRGTGELFF. CDR3 nucleotide sequence: TGTGCCATCCTCAGGGGAACCGGGGAGCTGTTTTTT.

This clonotype was recorded a few times. The gene calls are TRBV20-1 and TRBJ2-1; 9 nucleotides match TRBD2. Per the germline V gene, CDR1 is DFQATT and CDR2 is SNEGSKA (reference sequence). The CDR3 consists of 12 residues. The CDR3 protein is CNSGSPYNEQFF. In DNA, the CDR3 is TGCAATAGCGGGAGCCCCTACAATGAGCAGTTCTTC.

This clonotype came up a few times. The chain carries TRBV7-8 and TRBJ2-5; D is ambiguous. The germline V gene encodes CDR1 SGHVS and CDR2 FQNEAQ. The CDR3 runs 12 residues. Trimming cost V 3 bases and J 3 bases, with 5 bases left between them. CDR3 nucleotide sequence: TGTGCCAGCAGCTTCCCCGAAGAGACCCAGTACTTC. It yields the protein CASSFPEETQYF.

The chain has TRBV12-3 or TRBV12-4 and TRBJ2-1; weak D call: TRBD2 (6 bases). The V end lost 3 bases, the J end lost 9 bases, and 9 bases lay between the germline ends. The CDR3 is 12 residues long. The CDR3 is CASSFVGGEQFF. CDR3 coding DNA: TGTGCCAGCAGTTTCGTGGGAGGTGAGCAGTTCTTC.